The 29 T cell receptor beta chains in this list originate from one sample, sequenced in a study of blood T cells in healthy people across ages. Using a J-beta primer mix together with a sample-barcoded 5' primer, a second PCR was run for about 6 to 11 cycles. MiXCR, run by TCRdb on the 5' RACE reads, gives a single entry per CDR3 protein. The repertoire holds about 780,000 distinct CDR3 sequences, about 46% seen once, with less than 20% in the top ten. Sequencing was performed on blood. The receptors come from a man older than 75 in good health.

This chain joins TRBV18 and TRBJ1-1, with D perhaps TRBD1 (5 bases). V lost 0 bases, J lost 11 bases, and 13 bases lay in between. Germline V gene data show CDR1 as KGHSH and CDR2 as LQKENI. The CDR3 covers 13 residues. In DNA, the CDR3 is TGTGCCAGCTCACCACCCGGGGGTTCGGGGGCTTTCTTT. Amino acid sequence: CASSPPGGSGAFF.

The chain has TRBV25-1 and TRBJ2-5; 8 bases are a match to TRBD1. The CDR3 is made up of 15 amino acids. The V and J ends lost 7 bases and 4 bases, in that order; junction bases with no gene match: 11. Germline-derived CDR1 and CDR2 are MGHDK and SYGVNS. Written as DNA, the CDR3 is TGTGCCAGCACTCCTTGGACTGACAGGGGAGAGACCCAGTACTTC. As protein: CASTPWTDRGETQYF. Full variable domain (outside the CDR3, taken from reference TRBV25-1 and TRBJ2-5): EADIYQTPRYLVIGTGKKITLECSQTMGHDKMYWYQQDPGMELHLIHYSYGVNSTEKGDLSSESTVSRIRTEHFPLTLESARPSHTSQYLCASTPWTDRGETQYFGPGTRLLVL.

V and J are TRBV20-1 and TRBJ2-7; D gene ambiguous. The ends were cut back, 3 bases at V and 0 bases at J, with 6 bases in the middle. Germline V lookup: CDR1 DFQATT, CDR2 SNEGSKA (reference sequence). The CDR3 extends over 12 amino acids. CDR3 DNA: TGCAGTGCTAGTCCCAGCTCCTACGAGCAGTACTTC. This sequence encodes CSASPSSYEQYF.

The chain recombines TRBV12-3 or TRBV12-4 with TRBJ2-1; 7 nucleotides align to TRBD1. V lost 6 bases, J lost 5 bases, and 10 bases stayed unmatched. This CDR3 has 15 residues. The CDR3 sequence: CASSLLRDSHNEQFF. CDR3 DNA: TGTGCCAGCAGCTTGCTCCGGGACAGCCACAATGAGCAGTTCTTC.

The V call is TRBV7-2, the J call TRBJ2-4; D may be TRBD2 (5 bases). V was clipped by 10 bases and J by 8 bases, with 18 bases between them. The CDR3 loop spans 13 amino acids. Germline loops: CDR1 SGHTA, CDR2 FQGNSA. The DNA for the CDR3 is TGTGCCACCACAGCGGTAGGCAGAGACATTCAGTACTTC. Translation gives CATTAVGRDIQYF.

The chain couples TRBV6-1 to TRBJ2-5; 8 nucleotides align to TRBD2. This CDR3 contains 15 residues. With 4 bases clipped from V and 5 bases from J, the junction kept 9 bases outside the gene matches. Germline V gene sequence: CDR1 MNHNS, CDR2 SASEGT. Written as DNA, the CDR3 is TGTGCCAGCAGTGGTAATAGCGGGGCCGGGGAGACCCAGTACTTC. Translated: CASSGNSGAGETQYF.

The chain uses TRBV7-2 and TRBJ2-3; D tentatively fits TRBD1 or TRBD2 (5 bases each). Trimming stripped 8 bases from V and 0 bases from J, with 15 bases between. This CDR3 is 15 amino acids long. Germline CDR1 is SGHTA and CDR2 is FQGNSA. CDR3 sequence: CASCRGGPSTDTQYF. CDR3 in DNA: TGTGCCAGCTGTCGGGGCGGACCTAGCACAGATACGCAGTATTTT.

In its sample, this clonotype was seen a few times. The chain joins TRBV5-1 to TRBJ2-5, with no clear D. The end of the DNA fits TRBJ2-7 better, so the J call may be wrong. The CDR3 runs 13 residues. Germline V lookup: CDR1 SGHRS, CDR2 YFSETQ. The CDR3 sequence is CASSFVGGDEQYF. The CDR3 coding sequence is TGCGCCAGCAGCTTCGTCGGTGGTGACGAGCAGTACTTC.

The CDR3 DNA reads TGTGCCAGCACTAGTAGACTAGCGGGAGTCACTGGCGAGCAGTACTTC. Its translation is CASTSRLAGVTGEQYF. The chain carries TRBV6-6 and TRBJ2-4; 12 nucleotides line up with TRBD2. The J call is doubtful: the DNA matches TRBJ2-7 better. CDR1 is MNHNY, CDR2 SVGAGI, per germline (reference sequence). CDR3 size: 16 residues.

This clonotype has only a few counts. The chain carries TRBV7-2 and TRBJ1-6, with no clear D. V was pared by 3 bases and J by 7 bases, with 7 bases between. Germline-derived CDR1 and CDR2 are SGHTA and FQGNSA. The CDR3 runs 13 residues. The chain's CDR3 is CASSFDRNSPLHF. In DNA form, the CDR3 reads TGTGCCAGCAGCTTCGATCGGAATTCACCCCTCCACTTT. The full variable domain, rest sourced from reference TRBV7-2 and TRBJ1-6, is GAGVSQSPSNKVTEKGKDVELRCDPISGHTALYWYRQSLGQGLEFLIYFQGNSAPDKSGLPSDRFSAERTGGSVSTLTIQRTQQEDSAVYLCASSFDRNSPLHFGNGTRLTVT.

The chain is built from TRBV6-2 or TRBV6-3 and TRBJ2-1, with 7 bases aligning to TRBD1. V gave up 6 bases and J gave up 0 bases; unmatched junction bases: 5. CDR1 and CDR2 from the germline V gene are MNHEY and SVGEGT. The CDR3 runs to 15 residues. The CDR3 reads CASRAGTASYNEQFF. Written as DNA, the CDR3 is TGTGCCAGCAGGGCCGGGACAGCCTCCTACAATGAGCAGTTCTTC.

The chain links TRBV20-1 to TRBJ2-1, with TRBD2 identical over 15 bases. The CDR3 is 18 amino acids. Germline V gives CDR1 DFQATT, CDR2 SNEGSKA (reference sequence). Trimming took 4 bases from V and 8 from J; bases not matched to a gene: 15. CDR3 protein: CSANRGRTSGRAGYEQFF. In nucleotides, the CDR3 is TGCAGTGCTAACAGAGGAAGGACTAGCGGGAGGGCGGGTTATGAGCAGTTCTTC.

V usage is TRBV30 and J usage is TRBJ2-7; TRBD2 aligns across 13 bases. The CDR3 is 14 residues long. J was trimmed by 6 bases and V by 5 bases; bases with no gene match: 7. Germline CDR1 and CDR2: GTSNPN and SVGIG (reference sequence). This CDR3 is CAWVGLAGPSEQYF. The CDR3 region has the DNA TGTGCCTGGGTGGGACTAGCGGGACCCAGCGAGCAGTACTTC.

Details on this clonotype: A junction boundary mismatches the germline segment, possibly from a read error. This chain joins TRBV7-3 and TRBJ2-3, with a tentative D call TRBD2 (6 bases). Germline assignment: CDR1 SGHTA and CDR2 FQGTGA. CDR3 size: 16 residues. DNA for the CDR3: TGTGTCAGCAGCTCCGCCATCGCCGGAGGGCCAGATACGCAGTATTTT. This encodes CVSSSAIAGGPDTQYF.

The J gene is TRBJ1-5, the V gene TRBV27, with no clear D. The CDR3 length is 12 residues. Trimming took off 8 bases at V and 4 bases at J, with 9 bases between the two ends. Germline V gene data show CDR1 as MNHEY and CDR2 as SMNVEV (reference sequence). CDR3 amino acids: CASGQQNQPQHF. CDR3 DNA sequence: TGTGCCAGCGGGCAACAGAATCAGCCCCAGCATTTT.

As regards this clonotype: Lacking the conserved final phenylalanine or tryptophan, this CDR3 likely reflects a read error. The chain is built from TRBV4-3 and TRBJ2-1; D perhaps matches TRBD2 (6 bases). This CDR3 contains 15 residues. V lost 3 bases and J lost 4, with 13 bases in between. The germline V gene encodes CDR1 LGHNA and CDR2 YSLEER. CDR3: CASSQSGDGYNEQFV. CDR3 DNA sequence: TGCGCCAGCAGCCAGTCGGGGGACGGGTACAATGAGCAGTTCGTC.

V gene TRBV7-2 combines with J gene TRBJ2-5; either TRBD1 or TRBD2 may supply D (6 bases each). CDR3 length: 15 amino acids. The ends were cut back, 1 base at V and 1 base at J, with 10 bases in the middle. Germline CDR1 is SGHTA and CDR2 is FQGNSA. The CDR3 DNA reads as TGTGCCAGCAGCTTAGTGAGGGGGGCCCAAGAGACCCAGTACTTC. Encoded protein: CASSLVRGAQETQYF.

CDR3 DNA: TGCGCCAGCAGCCAAGATACGCTAGCGGACATGCCCTACGAGCAGTACTTC. Encoded protein: CASSQDTLADMPYEQYF. The genes are TRBV4-3 and TRBJ2-7; TRBD2 matches 7 bases. The length of the CDR3 is 17 residues. The J segment lost 2 bases and the V segment lost 0 bases, leaving 10 bases of the junction unmatched. Germline lookup yields CDR1 LGHNA and CDR2 YSLEER.

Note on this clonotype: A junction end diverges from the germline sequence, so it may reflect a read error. The CDR3 coding sequence is TGTGCCAGCAGTTATCGGGGTCCCGGCGAGCAGTACTTT. It is translated as CASSYRGPGEQYF. The chain employs TRBV28 and TRBJ2-7; D might be TRBD2 (5 bases). Germline loops: CDR1 MDHEN, CDR2 SYDVKM. There are 13 residues in the CDR3.

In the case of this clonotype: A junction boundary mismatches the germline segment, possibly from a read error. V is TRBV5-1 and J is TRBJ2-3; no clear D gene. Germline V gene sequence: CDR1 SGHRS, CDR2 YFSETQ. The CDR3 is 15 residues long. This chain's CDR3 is CASSLDPTSTDTRYF. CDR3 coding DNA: TGCGCCAGCAGCCTAGACCCGACCAGCACAGATACGCGGTATTTT. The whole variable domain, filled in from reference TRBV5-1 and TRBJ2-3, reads KAGVTQTPRYLIKTRGQQVTLSCSPISGHRSVSWYQQTPGQGLQFLFEYFSETQRNKGNFPGRFSGRQFSNSRSEMNVSTLELGDSALYLCASSLDPTSTDTRYFGPGTRLTVL.

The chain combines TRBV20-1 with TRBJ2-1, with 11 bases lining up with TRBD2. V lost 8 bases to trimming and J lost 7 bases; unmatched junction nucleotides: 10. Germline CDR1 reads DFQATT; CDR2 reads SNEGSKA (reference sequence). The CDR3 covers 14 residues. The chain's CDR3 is CSPHSGRAGNEQFF. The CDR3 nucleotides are TGCAGTCCACATAGCGGGAGGGCGGGAAATGAGCAGTTCTTC.

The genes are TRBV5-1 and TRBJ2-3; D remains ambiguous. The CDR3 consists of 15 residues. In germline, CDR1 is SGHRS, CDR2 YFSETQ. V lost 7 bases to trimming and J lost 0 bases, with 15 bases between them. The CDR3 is CASRPFGSSTDTQYF. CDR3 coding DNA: TGCGCCAGCCGACCCTTCGGGTCTAGCACAGATACGCAGTATTTT. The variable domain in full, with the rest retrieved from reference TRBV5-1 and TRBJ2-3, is KAGVTQTPRYLIKTRGQQVTLSCSPISGHRSVSWYQQTPGQGLQFLFEYFSETQRNKGNFPGRFSGRQFSNSRSEMNVSTLELGDSALYLCASRPFGSSTDTQYFGPGTRLTVL.

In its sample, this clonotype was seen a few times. The DNA for the CDR3 is TGTGCCACCAGGATTTCCCCAAATAGACACCTCGAAGAGACCCAGTACTTC. Translation: CATRISPNRHLEETQYF. This chain links TRBV24-1 with TRBJ2-4; no clear D. The last part of the DNA fits TRBJ2-5 better; the J call may be wrong. Germline CDR1 reads KGHDR; CDR2 reads SFDVKD. CDR3 length: 17 amino acids.

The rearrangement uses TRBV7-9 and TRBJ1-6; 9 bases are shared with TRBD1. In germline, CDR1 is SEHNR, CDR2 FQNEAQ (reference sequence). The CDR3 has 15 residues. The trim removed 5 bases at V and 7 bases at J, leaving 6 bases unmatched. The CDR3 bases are TGTGCCAGCAGCCCACATACAGGGGGCAATTCACCCCTCCACTTT. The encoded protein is CASSPHTGGNSPLHF.

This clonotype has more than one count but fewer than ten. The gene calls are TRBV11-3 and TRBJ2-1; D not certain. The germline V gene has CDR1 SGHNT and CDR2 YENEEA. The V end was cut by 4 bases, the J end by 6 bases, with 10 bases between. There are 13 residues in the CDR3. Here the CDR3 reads CASSSSGPNEQFF. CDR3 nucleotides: TGTGCCAGCAGCTCCTCAGGCCCCAATGAGCAGTTCTTC. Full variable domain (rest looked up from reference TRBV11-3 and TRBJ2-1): EAGVVQSPRYKIIEKKQPVAFWCNPISGHNTLYWYLQNLGQGPELLIRYENEEAVDDSQLPKDRFSAERLKGVDSTLKIQPAELGDSAVYLCASSSSGPNEQFFGPGTRLTVL.

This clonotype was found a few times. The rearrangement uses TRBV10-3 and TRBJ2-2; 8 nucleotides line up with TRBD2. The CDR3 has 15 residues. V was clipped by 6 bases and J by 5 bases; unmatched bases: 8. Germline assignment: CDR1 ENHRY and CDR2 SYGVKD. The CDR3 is CAIRDGLAETGELFF. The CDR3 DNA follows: TGTGCCATCAGGGATGGACTAGCAGAAACCGGGGAGCTGTTTTTT.

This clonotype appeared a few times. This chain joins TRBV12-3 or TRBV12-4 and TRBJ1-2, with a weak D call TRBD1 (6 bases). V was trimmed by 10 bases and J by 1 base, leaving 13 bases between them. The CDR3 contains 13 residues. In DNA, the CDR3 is TGTGCCATGTCCAGGGGCCTTAACTATGGCTACACCTTC. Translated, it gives CAMSRGLNYGYTF.

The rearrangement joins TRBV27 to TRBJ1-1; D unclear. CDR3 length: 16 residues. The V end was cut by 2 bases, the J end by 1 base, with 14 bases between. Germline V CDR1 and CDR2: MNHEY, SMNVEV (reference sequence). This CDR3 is CASSLDPKGENTEAFF. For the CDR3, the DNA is TGTGCCAGCAGTTTAGATCCCAAAGGCGAGAACACTGAAGCTTTCTTT.

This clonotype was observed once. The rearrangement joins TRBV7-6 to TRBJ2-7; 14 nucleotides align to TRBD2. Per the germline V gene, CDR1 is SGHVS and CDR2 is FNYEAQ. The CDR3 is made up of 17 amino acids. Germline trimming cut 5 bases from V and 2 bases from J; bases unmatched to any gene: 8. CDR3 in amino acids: CASSGTSGGPYTYEQYF. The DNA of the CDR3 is TGTGCCAGCAGCGGGACTAGCGGGGGCCCTTATACCTACGAGCAGTACTTC.